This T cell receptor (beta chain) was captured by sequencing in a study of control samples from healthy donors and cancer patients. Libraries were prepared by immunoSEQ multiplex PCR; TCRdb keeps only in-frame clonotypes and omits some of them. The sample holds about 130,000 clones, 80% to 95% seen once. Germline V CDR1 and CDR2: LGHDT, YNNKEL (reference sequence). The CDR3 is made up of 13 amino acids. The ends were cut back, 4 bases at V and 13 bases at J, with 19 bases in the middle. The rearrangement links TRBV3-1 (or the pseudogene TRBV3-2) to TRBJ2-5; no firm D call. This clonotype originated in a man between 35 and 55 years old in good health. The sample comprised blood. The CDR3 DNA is TGTGCCAGCAGCCCTGTAACTACGAGCTTTCCGTACTTC. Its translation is CASSPVTTSFPYF.